Following are 19 T cell receptor beta chains from one sample sequenced in a study of blood T cell repertoires in COVID-19. Profiling relied on immunoSEQ multiplex PCR, and the TCRdb table lists in-frame clones only, not all of them. The table lists a few hundred thousand clones, about 82% of them singletons. Material: peripheral blood. The receptor source for this set is a man older than 75 with acute or convalescent COVID-19.

The chain couples TRBV19 to TRBJ2-4, with D uncertain. CDR3 length equals 13 residues. CDR1 is LNHDA and CDR2 is SQIVND in the germline V gene (reference sequence). V lost 3 bases and J 8 bases, leaving 11 bases between the germline ends. The CDR3 spells CASSIPSADIQYF. Here the CDR3 DNA reads TGTGCCAGTAGTATTCCCAGTGCGGACATTCAGTACTTC.

This chain uses TRBV29-1 with TRBJ1-5; perhaps TRBD1 as D (5 bases). V shed 5 bases and J shed 4 bases, with 12 bases lying between them. The CDR3 is made up of 13 amino acids. CDR1 SQVTM and CDR2 ANQGSEA come from the germline V gene. CDR3 in amino acids: CSVSGGLNQPQHF. The DNA of the CDR3 is TGCAGCGTTTCGGGGGGACTTAATCAGCCCCAGCATTTT.

This chain connects TRBV6-6 to TRBJ1-5; 7 bases line up with TRBD1. This CDR3 contains 13 residues. After removal of 5 bases from V and 6 bases from J, the junction contained 4 bases not matched to a gene. Looked up from germline, CDR1 is MNHNY and CDR2 is SVGAGI (reference sequence). The CDR3 DNA is TGTGCCAGCAGTGACAGGGCGGCTCAGCCCCAGCATTTT. It yields the protein CASSDRAAQPQHF.

The genes are TRBV28 and TRBJ2-3; 13 bases map to TRBD2. The CDR3 totals 16 residues. Trimming took 6 bases from V and 5 from J; bases not matched to a gene: 8. Germline assignment: CDR1 MDHEN and CDR2 SYDVKM. The CDR3: CASRPGGLAGRDTQYF. CDR3 in DNA: TGTGCCAGCAGGCCCGGGGGACTAGCGGGGCGAGATACGCAGTATTTT.

The gene calls are TRBV18 and TRBJ2-1, with a possible D match to TRBD2 (5 bases). The CDR3 is 16 amino acids. The germline V gene encodes CDR1 KGHSH and CDR2 LQKENI. Between the trimmed V and J ends, which lost 3 bases and 7 bases, there was a span of 19 bases. This CDR3 reads CASSPSAGEGRNEQFF. DNA of the CDR3: TGTGCCAGCTCACCCTCGGCGGGTGAGGGAAGAAATGAGCAGTTCTTC.

The chain combines TRBV7-2 with TRBJ2-4, with D perhaps TRBD1 (6 bases). The germline gives CDR1 SGHTA, CDR2 FQGNSA. The CDR3 length is 14 residues. The ends were cut back, 5 bases at V and 9 bases at J, with 17 bases in the middle. The CDR3 reads CASSPGRQGGIQYF. The DNA of the CDR3 is TGTGCCAGCAGCCCCGGGCGACAAGGGGGCATTCAGTACTTC.

The chain joins TRBV6-4 to TRBJ1-5; weak D call: TRBD1 (6 bases). Germline V gene data show CDR1 as MRHNA and CDR2 as SNTAGT. The CDR3 consists of 14 residues. V shed 3 bases and J shed 10 bases, with 16 bases lying between them. Here the CDR3 DNA reads TGTGCCAGCAGTGAAGCGGGGGCGGGGGACCCCCAGCATTTT. Translating gives CASSEAGAGDPQHF.

V and J are TRBV9 and TRBJ1-4, with TRBD1 matching 9 bases. This CDR3 spans 16 amino acids. The junction had 6 bases not matched to a gene; V was cut back by 4 bases and J by 2 bases. The germline gives CDR1 SGDLS, CDR2 YYNGEE. Here the CDR3 reads CASSPGQGVTNEKLFF. As DNA, the CDR3 is TGTGCCAGCAGCCCGGGACAGGGAGTTACTAATGAAAAACTGTTTTTT.

V is TRBV9 and J is TRBJ2-3; a possible D gene is TRBD2 (6 bases). Trimming took off 5 bases at V and 0 bases at J, with 19 bases between the two ends. The germline CDR1 and CDR2 sequences are SGDLS and YYNGEE. The CDR3 has 17 residues. The CDR3 is CASSRTFLGTSTDTQYF. CDR3 bases: TGTGCCAGCAGTCGGACTTTTTTGGGGACTAGCACAGATACGCAGTATTTT.

The J gene is TRBJ2-7, the V gene TRBV29-1; D gene unclear. V was pared by 7 bases and J by 2 bases, with 12 bases between. CDR1 is SQVTM and CDR2 is ANQGSEA in the germline V gene. This CDR3 is 12 amino acids long. The CDR3 coding sequence is TGCAGCGCACTGACTCCCGCCTACGAGCAGTACTTC. It specifies CSALTPAYEQYF.

CDR3 sequence: CASSYGSGVETQYF. The CDR3 DNA reads TGTGCCAGCAGTTACGGGTCAGGGGTTGAGACCCAGTACTTC. This sequence joins TRBV6-2 or TRBV6-3 and TRBJ2-5; the D gene is possibly TRBD1 (6 bases). The V gene's germline CDR1 is MNHEY and CDR2 SVGEGT. The CDR3 runs to 14 residues. V lost 2 bases to trimming and J lost 5 bases, with 12 bases between them.

This chain links TRBV27 with TRBJ1-6, with 8 bases fitting TRBD1. The trim removed 8 bases at V and 6 bases at J, leaving 9 bases unmatched. The CDR3 spans 15 residues. Germline V gene data show CDR1 as MNHEY and CDR2 as SMNVEV (reference sequence). The CDR3 coding sequence is TGTGCCAGCGCCTCCGGGACAGGCATTAATTCACCCCTCCACTTT. It yields the protein CASASGTGINSPLHF.

This chain joins TRBV6-5 and TRBJ1-1, with D perhaps TRBD1 (5 bases). The CDR3 totals 14 residues. V shed 6 bases and J shed 4 bases, with 15 bases lying between them. Germline CDR1 reads MNHEY; CDR2 reads SVGAGI. The CDR3 protein is CASSRWGELTEAFF. In DNA, the CDR3 is TGTGCCAGCAGCCGATGGGGGGAACTCACTGAAGCTTTCTTT.

This chain uses TRBV10-3 with TRBJ2-3, with 9 nucleotides matching TRBD2. Trimming cost V 9 bases and J 3 bases; bases outside gene matches: 13. The CDR3 contains 16 residues. Looked up from germline, CDR1 is ENHRY and CDR2 is SYGVKD. CDR3 region: CAMAGGGQGLTDTQYF. The CDR3, as DNA: TGTGCCATGGCGGGAGGGGGACAAGGCTTAACAGATACGCAGTATTTT.

About this clone: Other DNA sequences in this specimen translate into the identical CDR3. The V gene is TRBV29-1, the J gene TRBJ1-2; the D gene is possibly TRBD1 (6 bases). The V and J ends lost 4 bases and 5 bases respectively, with 14 bases between them. The CDR3 has 13 residues. The germline gives CDR1 SQVTM, CDR2 ANQGSEA. CDR3 DNA sequence: TGCAGCGTTGGTGGGGGCGAGGGGTATGGCTACACCTTC. Residues: CSVGGGEGYGYTF.

The chain couples TRBV5-4 to TRBJ2-7; TRBD1 agrees at 7 bases. J lost 3 bases, V lost 0 bases, and 6 bases had no gene match. The CDR3 length is 15 residues. From germline, CDR1 is SGHNT and CDR2 YYREEE (reference sequence). CDR3 sequence (DNA): TGTGCCAGCAGCTTGGGCGACAGGGCCGGCTACGAGCAGTACTTC. It yields the protein CASSLGDRAGYEQYF.

V gene TRBV4-1 combines with J gene TRBJ1-6; possible D gene TRBD1, 6 bases. V was shortened by 3 bases and J by 0 bases, with 12 bases between the two germline ends. CDR3 size: 17 residues. The germline gives CDR1 MGHRA, CDR2 YSYEKL. This CDR3 is CASSHPRGSSYNSPLHF. The CDR3 nucleotides are TGCGCCAGCAGCCACCCCAGGGGTAGCTCCTATAATTCACCCCTCCACTTT.

This chain joins TRBV12-5 and TRBJ2-3, with unresolved D. CDR3 size: 11 residues. Germline V gives CDR1 LGHNT, CDR2 FRNRAP. V dropped 6 bases and J dropped 5 bases, with 6 bases sitting between them. The CDR3 loop reads CASGTLDTQYF. The CDR3 nucleotides are TGTGCTAGTGGCACATTAGATACGCAGTATTTT.

This clone is a singleton in its sample. DNA of the CDR3: TGTGCCAGCAGCCAAGGGACTAGCGGGGGCTACGAGCAGTACTTC. This sequence encodes CASSQGTSGGYEQYF. The chain carries TRBV4-2 and TRBJ2-7, with TRBD2 matching 13 bases. The CDR3 runs to 15 residues. CDR1 LGHNA and CDR2 YNFKEQ come from the germline V gene. With V trimmed by 1 base and J by 3 bases, 0 bases remained unmatched.